This T cell receptor (beta chain) stems from a study of T-cell memory formation after mild COVID-19. Findings and caveats of the study: Researchers could not confirm that second-wave clones peaking on day 37 targeted SARS-CoV-2. There was a balanced CD4/CD8 profile in clones contracting day 15 to 85, and later expanders leaned CD4+.

TCRdb called the 5' RACE reads again in MiXCR, with one record for every CDR3 protein. The repertoire has roughly 450,000 distinct CDR3 sequences, roughly 18% of them found once; the top ten carry 20% to 25%. Germline-derived CDR1 and CDR2 are KGHSH and LQKENI. The CDR3 runs 13 residues. V was clipped by 3 bases and J by 1 base, with 7 bases between them. This clonotype has ten or more counts. Its antigen is undetermined. V gene TRBV18 combines with J gene TRBJ2-7, with D unclear. The sequenced sample consisted of PBMCs or a T cell subset sorted from them (not recorded which). This TCR was recovered from a man between 18 and 35 years old who had mild COVID-19 (a few samples of this study predate the infection). Cell type and time point are not known. CDR3 coding DNA: TGTGCCAGCTCACCTAGGGCGTCCTACGAGCAGTACTTC. Residues: CASSPRASYEQYF. The full variable domain, its missing parts supplied by reference TRBV18 and TRBJ2-7, is NAGVMQNPRHLVRRRGQEARLRCSPMKGHSHVYWYRQLPEEGLKFMVYLQKENIIDESGMPKERFSAEFPKEGPSILRIQQVVRGDSAAYFCASSPRASYEQYFGPGTRLTVT.